This T cell receptor beta chain was identified during a study of OX40 agonist ivuxolimab in advanced cancers. CDR3 length equals 15 residues. The germline V and J ends were trimmed by 6 bases and 4 bases, with 18 bases remaining between them. Germline-derived CDR1 and CDR2 are MNHNS and SASEGT. Clones were sequenced by immunoSEQ multiplex PCR, and TCRdb holds only the in-frame ones, with some missing. The data contain about 77,000 clones, more than 75% of them singletons. Here the sequenced sample was CD4+ or CD8+ T cells sorted from blood, taken in a trial of the OX40 agonist ivuxolimab. The receptor was derived from an adult with an advanced solid tumor such as melanoma, head and neck, liver or kidney cancer. This rearrangement joins TRBV6-1 to TRBJ1-2; possibly TRBD1 for D (5 bases). This CDR3 is CASRPTGTDRYGYTF. For the CDR3, the DNA is TGTGCCAGCAGACCCACTGGGACGGACCGCTATGGCTACACCTTC.